This T cell receptor (beta chain) is drawn from a study of identical twins (dated by TCRdb to 2016 to 2017). Background for the entire study: To test whether fetal clonotypes persist, this study deep-sequenced TCR alpha and beta repertoires from monozygotic twins, from unrelated adults of various ages, and from cord blood. To rule out contamination, replicate twin experiments were performed at different times with different library preparation protocols.

The germline V end is reduced by 1 base and the J end by 2 bases; junction bases left unmatched: 11. Spanning cysteine to phenylalanine, the CDR3 consists of 18 amino acids. This entry keeps only the CDR3 DNA: 54 bases, framed from base 1. The germline V gene sets CDR1 to LGHNA and CDR2 to YSLEER. Libraries were prepared through 5' RACE. Instrument used: Illumina HiSeq 2000. Template switching added a universal primer binding site, and the final cDNA carried a unique molecular identifier that allowed TCR cDNA molecules to be counted accurately. First-strand cDNA for TCR alpha and beta chains was synthesized from specific primers in the conserved constant-segment region. To control for contamination, every cDNA library was double barcoded, receiving both a SMART-Mk sample barcode and Illumina barcodes. Two successive PCR steps introduced TruSeq adapter sequences along with Illumina sample barcodes. Sequencing of the TCR alpha and beta cDNA libraries was done on the Illumina HiSeq platform using custom primers. The source study handled its data this way. Raw reads were processed with MiGEC to extract unique molecular identifiers, and MiXCR was used to determine CDR3 positions. Recombination models were inferred per individual with the repgenHMM and IGoR tools using an EM algorithm. The analysis of shared clonotypes was done with the tcR package in R, with sharing normalized by the product of cloneset sizes. Out-of-frame nonproductive sequences were analyzed to study raw recombination free of thymic and clonal selection effects. Through fastp at Q25 and MiXCR, TCRdb rebuilt clones from the public reads, retaining in-frame beta chains. Rows with a matching CDR3 protein are joined into one entry that keeps the most common DNA and genes. The V and J calls and clone size come from TCRdb's table, not from the authors' own analysis. The sample records roughly 280,000 distinct CDR3 sequences, roughly 10% of which are singletons. The top ten clonotypes cover approximately 6.6% of the sample.

Every donor was a healthy Caucasian. The twin cohort consisted of three pairs of female monozygotic twins, all aged roughly 18 to 30 years. CD4+ and CD8+ T cell populations were isolated with positive isolation kits from Invitrogen. The paper as a whole reports these results and caveats: Fewer insertions were carried by abundant cord blood beta clonotypes; a weaker similar trend was observed in young adult naive repertoires, while no such trend was observed in memory repertoires. The excess sharing between twins in beta out-of-frame sequences was weaker because fewer shared sequences reduced the signal-to-noise ratio. Compared with coincidental sharing between unrelated individuals, an excess of low generation-probability sequences was observed among out-of-frame TCR alpha sequences shared between twins. Out-of-frame TCR alpha sharing in monozygotic twins was systematically underestimated by recombination models, whereas sharing between unrelated individuals was in agreement with the recombination models. Invariant T cells such as MAIT and iNKT could partly confound zero-insertion analyses, although diverse VJ usage argued against such confounding for most clonotypes. Because the same donors could not be followed over many years, the conclusions relied on cross-sectional statistical analysis.

In the case of this clonotype: Its antigen is currently not known. The sample holds no much larger clone one base away, and base qualities are not on file.

The data also belong to a second study, concerning yellow fever vaccine responses in identical twins. As the second study states: According to the authors, the vaccine-induced T cell response in identical twins seemed to be partly convergent and partly specific to each individual. The study precisely tracked vaccine-responding T cell clones in identical twins.

The sequence derives from a woman under 30 in good health. Sequencing was carried out using CD8+ T cells sorted from blood. The receptor chain draws on TRBV4-3 and TRBJ2-1; 7 junctional bases match TRBD2. The CDR3 has the sequence CASSQAASVLAAYNEQFF. The bases are TGCGCCAGCAGCCAAGCAGCTTCCGTTCTAGCGGCCTACAATGAGCAGTTCTTC.